The rows below give T cell receptor beta chains drawn from one sample of a study of shared clonotypes between healthy human individuals. Only in-frame clones appear in the TCRdb table, and some are missing; sequencing was by immunoSEQ multiplex PCR. The table has around 1.9 million clones, about 93% seen once. Sequencing was performed on naive CD8+ T cells from PBMCs. The receptors here all came from a man younger than 35 in good health. Some clones in this sample may be carry-over from other donors' samples. Each CDR3 is given with its conserved first and last residue. The D gene is left open where the match is weak. Size is omitted from some rows. Given values are once, few, many or a class for expanded clones.

V	length	size	J	D	DNA	CDR3
TRBV5-1	15	.	TRBJ2-7	.	TGCGCCAGCACTCACAGGGGAGGACTGAGCTACGAGCAGTACTTC	CASTHRGGLSYEQYF
TRBV19	13	.	TRBJ2-1	.	TGTGCCAGTAGTATAACCCCACGCGGGGAGCAGTTCTTC	CASSITPRGEQFF
TRBV6-6	16	.	TRBJ2-7	TRBD1	TGTGCCAGCAGTACAACCGGGACAGCAATGGCCTACGAGCAGTACTTC	CASSTTGTAMAYEQYF
TRBV7-6	13	few	TRBJ1-5	.	TGTGCCAGCAGCTTAGAAAGCAATCAGCCCCAGCATTTT	CASSLESNQPQHF
TRBV7-9	15	.	TRBJ2-1	.	TGTGCCAGCAGCTTAGACGGATACTCCTACAATGAGCAGTTCTTC	CASSLDGYSYNEQFF
TRBV25-1	15	.	TRBJ2-3	.	TGTGCCAGCACCGCGACTAGTGGTCCTCGAGATACGCAGTATTTT	CASTATSGPRDTQYF
TRBV7-2	16	.	TRBJ2-3	TRBD2	TGTGCCAGCAGCTTAGCCCTACTAGCGGCCACAGATACGCAGTATTTT	CASSLALLAATDTQYF
TRBV4-1	15	.	TRBJ2-1	TRBD2	TGCGCCAGCAGCCCGGGACTAGCGGGAGGCCGCGAGCAGTTCTTC	CASSPGLAGGREQFF
TRBV15	16	.	TRBJ1-2	.	TGTGCCACCAGTAGTTTTGGGGACGAGGGGGGCTATGGCTACACCTTC	CATSSFGDEGGYGYTF
TRBV7-3	13	.	TRBJ2-7	.	TGTGCCAGCAGCCCCGGGGTGTCCTACGAGCAGTACTTC	CASSPGVSYEQYF
TRBV5-6	16	.	TRBJ2-1	.	TGTGCCAGCTGGTCCCGACTCTGGGAGGGGGGGAATGAGCAGTTCTTC	CASWSRLWEGGNEQFF
TRBV7-8	13	.	TRBJ2-5	.	TGTGCCAGCAGCCCAATCCTCCAAGAGACCCAGTACTTC	CASSPILQETQYF
TRBV28	13	.	TRBJ1-4	.	TGTGCCAGCAGTTTAGTAACTAATGAAAAACTGTTTTTT	CASSLVTNEKLFF
TRBV27	16	.	TRBJ2-3	TRBD2	TGTGCCAGCAGTTTACGCCTAGCGGGAGGCACAGATACGCAGTATTTT	CASSLRLAGGTDTQYF
TRBV7-9	13	.	TRBJ2-1	.	TGTGCCAGCAGCCCACCCGAGGGCAATGAGCAGTTCTTC	CASSPPEGNEQFF
TRBV27	12	few	TRBJ1-1	.	TGTGCCAGCAGTTCGATCGGCACTGAAGCTTTCTTT	CASSSIGTEAFF
TRBV28	15	once	TRBJ2-1	.	TGTGCCAGCATAAGGGGGAGGATTTCCTACAATGAGCAGTTCTTC	CASIRGRISYNEQFF
TRBV19	16	.	TRBJ1-2	.	TGTGCCAGTAGTACCCGCTTCAGTGCTTATAACTATGGCTACACCTTC	CASSTRFSAYNYGYTF
TRBV10-3	17	.	TRBJ1-3	TRBD1	TGTGCCATCAGTGAGGTGGGACAGGGGGCCGGAGGAAACACCATATATTTT	CAISEVGQGAGGNTIYF
TRBV6-1	17	.	TRBJ2-7	.	TGTGCCAGCAGTGAAGCGCGGGGTGGTTATATTTTCTACGAGCAGTACTTC	CASSEARGGYIFYEQYF
TRBV4-1	17	.	TRBJ1-5	.	TGCGCCAGCAGCCAAGAGGGCTCGCGGCTTGGTAATCAGCCCCAGCATTTT	CASSQEGSRLGNQPQHF
TRBV5-4	16	.	TRBJ1-1	.	TGTGCCAGCAGCTTTGGGGTGGGGACGGGGAACACTGAAGCTTTCTTT	CASSFGVGTGNTEAFF
TRBV27	22	.	TRBJ2-5	.	TGTGCCAGCAGTTTAAGGTTGTGGGAAAGCCGGGACCAAATAAAGAACTTGCAGACCCAGTACTTC	CASSLRLWESRDQIKNLQTQYF
TRBV28	14	.	TRBJ2-7	.	TGTGCCAGCAGTCTAGGGTTCGGCAGCCACGAGCAGTACTTC	CASSLGFGSHEQYF
TRBV2	16	.	TRBJ2-3	.	TGTGCCAGCAGTCCCATGGAGGGGGCTTTGGCGGATACGCAGTATTTT	CASSPMEGALADTQYF
TRBV7-9	18	.	TRBJ2-6	.	TGTGCCAGCAGCTTAGGAGGGGGGATCCGATCTGGGGCCAACGTCCTGACTTTC	CASSLGGGIRSGANVLTF
TRBV27	13	few	TRBJ2-7	.	TGTGCCAGCAGTTTTGGGACCTCCTACGAGCAGTACTTC	CASSFGTSYEQYF
TRBV2	15	.	TRBJ2-5	.	TGTGCCAGCAGTGAAATCGGGGGAGTAAGGGAGACCCAGTACTTC	CASSEIGGVRETQYF
TRBV6-1	13	.	TRBJ1-4	.	TGTGCCAGCAGTGGGCTTGGTTTTGAAAAACTGTTTTTT	CASSGLGFEKLFF
TRBV28	12	.	TRBJ2-7	.	TGTGCCAGCGCCAAAACAGGATACGAGCAGTACTTC	CASAKTGYEQYF
TRBV4-1	17	.	TRBJ2-3	TRBD2	TGCGCCAGCAGTCAAACTAGCGGGAGGGCCATCACAGATACGCAGTATTTT	CASSQTSGRAITDTQYF
TRBV27	12	.	TRBJ2-7	.	TGTGCCAGCGGCGCCCTGGGGGGCGAGCAGTACTTC	CASGALGGEQYF
TRBV6-5	14	.	TRBJ2-7	.	TGTGCCAGCAGTTACACGGACAGCGGGGTTGAGCAGTACTTC	CASSYTDSGVEQYF